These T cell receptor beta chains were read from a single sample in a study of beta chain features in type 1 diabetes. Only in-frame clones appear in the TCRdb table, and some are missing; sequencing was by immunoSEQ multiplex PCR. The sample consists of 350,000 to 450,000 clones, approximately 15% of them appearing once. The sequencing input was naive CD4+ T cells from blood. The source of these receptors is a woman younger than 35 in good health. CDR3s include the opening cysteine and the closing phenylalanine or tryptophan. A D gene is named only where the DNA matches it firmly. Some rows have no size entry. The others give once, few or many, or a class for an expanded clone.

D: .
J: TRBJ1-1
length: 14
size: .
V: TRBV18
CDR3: CASSPLGGNTEAFF
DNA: TGTGCCAGCTCACCATTAGGGGGGAACACTGAAGCTTTCTTT

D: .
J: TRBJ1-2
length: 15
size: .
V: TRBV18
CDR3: CASSPPGQLLYGYTF
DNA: TGTGCCAGCTCACCTCCCGGACAGCTCTTATATGGCTACACCTTC

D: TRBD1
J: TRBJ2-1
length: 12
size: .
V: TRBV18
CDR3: CASSSTGGEQFF
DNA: TGTGCCAGCTCATCTACAGGGGGCGAGCAGTTCTTC

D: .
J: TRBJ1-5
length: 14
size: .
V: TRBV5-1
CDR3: CASSLRAGDQPQHF
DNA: TGCGCCAGCAGCTTGAGGGCAGGGGATCAGCCCCAGCATTTT

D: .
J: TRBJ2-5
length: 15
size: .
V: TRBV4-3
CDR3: CASSRGGFSQETQYF
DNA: TGCGCCAGCAGCCGCGGCGGCTTCAGCCAAGAGACCCAGTACTTC

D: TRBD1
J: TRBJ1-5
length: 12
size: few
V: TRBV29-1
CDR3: CSVGQGNQPQHF
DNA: TGCAGCGTAGGACAGGGGAATCAGCCCCAGCATTTT

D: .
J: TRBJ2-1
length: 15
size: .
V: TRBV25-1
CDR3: CASSVQGTRNNEQFF
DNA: TGTGCCAGCAGTGTACAGGGTACGCGGAACAATGAGCAGTTCTTC

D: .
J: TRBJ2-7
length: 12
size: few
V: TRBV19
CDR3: CASSSGGYEQYF
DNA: TGTGCCAGTAGTAGTGGAGGCTACGAGCAGTACTTC

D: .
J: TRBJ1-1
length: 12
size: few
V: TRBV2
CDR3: CASSESLTEAFF
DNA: TGTGCCAGCAGTGAATCCTTGACTGAAGCTTTCTTT

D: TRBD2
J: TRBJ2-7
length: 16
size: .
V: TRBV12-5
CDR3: CASGKTGLAGEDEQYF
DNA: TGTGCTAGTGGAAAGACGGGACTAGCGGGAGAGGACGAGCAGTACTTC

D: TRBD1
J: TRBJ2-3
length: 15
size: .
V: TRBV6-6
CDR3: CASRLDRERTDTQYF
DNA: TGTGCCAGCAGGCTGGACAGGGAGAGGACAGATACGCAGTATTTT

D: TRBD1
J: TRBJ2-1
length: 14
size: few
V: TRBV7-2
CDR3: CASSLGQAWNEQFF
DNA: TGTGCCAGCAGCCTGGGACAGGCTTGGAATGAGCAGTTCTTC

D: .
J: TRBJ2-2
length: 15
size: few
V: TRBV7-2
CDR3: CASTVEGSRAGELFF
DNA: TGTGCCAGCACTGTAGAAGGGAGTCGCGCCGGGGAGCTGTTTTTT

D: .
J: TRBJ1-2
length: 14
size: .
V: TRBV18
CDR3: CASPPTYVQEGYTF
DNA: TGTGCCAGCCCGCCGACCTATGTACAGGAGGGCTACACCTTC

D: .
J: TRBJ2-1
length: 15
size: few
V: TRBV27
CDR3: CASSFKGEGRSEQFF
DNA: TGTGCCAGCAGTTTTAAGGGGGAGGGCCGGAGTGAGCAGTTCTTC

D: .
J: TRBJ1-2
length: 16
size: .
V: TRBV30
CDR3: CAWVPRAGQGNYGYTF
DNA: TGTGCCTGGGTACCGAGAGCGGGGCAGGGGAACTATGGCTACACCTTC

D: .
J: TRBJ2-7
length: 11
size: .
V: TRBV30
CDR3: CAWRSSYEQYF
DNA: TGTGCCTGGAGGAGCTCCTACGAGCAGTACTTC

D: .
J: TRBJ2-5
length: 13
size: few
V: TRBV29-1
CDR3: CSVAGGSKETQYF
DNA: TGCAGCGTCGCTGGCGGCAGCAAAGAGACCCAGTACTTC

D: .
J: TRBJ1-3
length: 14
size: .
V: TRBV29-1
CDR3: CSVEGLGSGNTIYF
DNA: TGCAGCGTTGAAGGGTTGGGTAGCGGAAACACCATATATTTT

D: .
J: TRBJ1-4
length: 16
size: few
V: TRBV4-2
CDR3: CASSSTTGTTNEKLFF
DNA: TGTGCCAGCAGCTCGACGACCGGGACAACTAATGAAAAACTGTTTTTT

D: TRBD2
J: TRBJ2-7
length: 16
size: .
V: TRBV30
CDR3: CAWSVLAGGPSYEQYF
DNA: TGTGCCTGGAGTGTATTAGCGGGAGGGCCCTCCTACGAGCAGTACTTC

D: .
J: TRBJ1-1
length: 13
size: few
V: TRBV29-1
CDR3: CSVGVTGNTEAFF
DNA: TGCAGCGTTGGTGTGACAGGGAACACTGAAGCTTTCTTT

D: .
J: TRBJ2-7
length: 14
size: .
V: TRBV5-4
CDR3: CASSLDGRVDEQYF
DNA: TGTGCCAGCAGCTTGGATGGCAGGGTCGACGAGCAGTACTTC

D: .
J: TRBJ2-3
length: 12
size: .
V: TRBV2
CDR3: CATGYSTDTQYF
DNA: TGTGCCACAGGATATAGCACAGATACGCAGTATTTT

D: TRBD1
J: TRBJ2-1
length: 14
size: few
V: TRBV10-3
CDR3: CAIRGQLTYNEQFF
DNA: TGTGCCATCAGGGGACAGTTAACCTACAATGAGCAGTTCTTC

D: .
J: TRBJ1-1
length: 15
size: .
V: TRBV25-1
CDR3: CASSEFAGRKTEAFF
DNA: TGTGCCAGCAGTGAATTCGCTGGCAGAAAGACTGAAGCTTTCTTT

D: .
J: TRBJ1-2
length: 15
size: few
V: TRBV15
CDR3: CATSRVDGANYGYTF
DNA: TGTGCCACCAGCAGAGTTGACGGAGCTAACTATGGCTACACCTTC

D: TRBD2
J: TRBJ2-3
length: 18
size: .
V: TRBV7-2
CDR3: CASSLGLAGELGTDTQYF
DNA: TGTGCCAGCAGCTTAGGACTAGCGGGAGAACTTGGCACAGATACGCAGTATTTT

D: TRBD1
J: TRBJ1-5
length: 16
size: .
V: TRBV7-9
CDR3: CASSLGTGGENQPQHF
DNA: TGTGCCAGCAGCTTAGGGACAGGGGGCGAAAATCAGCCCCAGCATTTT

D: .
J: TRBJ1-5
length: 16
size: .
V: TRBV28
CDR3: CASSFSRGAHNQPQHF
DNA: TGTGCCAGCAGTTTTTCCAGGGGCGCTCATAATCAGCCCCAGCATTTT

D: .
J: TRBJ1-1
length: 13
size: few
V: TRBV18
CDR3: CATSEVQNTEAFF
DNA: TGTGCCACCTCTGAGGTGCAGAACACTGAAGCTTTCTTT

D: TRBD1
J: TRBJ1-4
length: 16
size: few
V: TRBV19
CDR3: CASSPSGPGGNEKLFF
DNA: TGTGCCAGTAGCCCGTCGGGGCCAGGGGGAAATGAAAAACTGTTTTTT

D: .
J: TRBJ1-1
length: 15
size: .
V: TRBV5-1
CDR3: CASSPRGGRGTEAFF
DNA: TGCGCCAGCAGCCCCCGCGGGGGCCGTGGCACTGAAGCTTTCTTT

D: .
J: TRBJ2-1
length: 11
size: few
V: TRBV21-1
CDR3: CASSARNEQFF
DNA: TGTGCCAGCAGCGCCCGGAATGAGCAGTTCTTC

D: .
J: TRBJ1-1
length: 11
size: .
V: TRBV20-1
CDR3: CSAKRGTEAFF
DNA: TGCAGTGCCAAACGGGGAACTGAAGCTTTCTTT

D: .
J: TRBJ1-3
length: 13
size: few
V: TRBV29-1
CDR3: CSTRTTSGNTIYF
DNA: TGCAGTACGAGGACAACCTCTGGAAACACCATATATTTT

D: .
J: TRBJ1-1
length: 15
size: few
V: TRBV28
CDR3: CASRLRDYRNTEAFF
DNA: TGTGCCAGCAGGCTCCGGGACTATCGGAACACTGAAGCTTTCTTT

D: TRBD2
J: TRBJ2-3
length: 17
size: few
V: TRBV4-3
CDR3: CASSQDTLAGQTDTQYF
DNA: TGCGCCAGCAGCCAAGATACGCTAGCGGGACAGACAGATACGCAGTATTTT

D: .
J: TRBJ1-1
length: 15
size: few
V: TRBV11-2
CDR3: CASSLGAGLNTEAFF
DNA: TGTGCCAGCAGCTTAGGGGCAGGCCTGAACACTGAAGCTTTCTTT

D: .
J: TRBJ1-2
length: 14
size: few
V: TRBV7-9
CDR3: CASSSPGGNYGYTF
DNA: TGTGCCAGCAGTTCCCCGGGCGGGAACTATGGCTACACCTTC

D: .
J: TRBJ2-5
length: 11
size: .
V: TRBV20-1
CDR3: CMCSGQETQYF
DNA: TGCATGTGTAGCGGACAAGAGACCCAGTACTTC

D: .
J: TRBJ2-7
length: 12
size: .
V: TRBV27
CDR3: CASSTAVGEQYF
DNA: TGTGCCAGCAGTACGGCGGTTGGCGAGCAGTACTTC

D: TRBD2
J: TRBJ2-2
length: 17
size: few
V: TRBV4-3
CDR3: CASSRLLAGTGVWELFF
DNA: TGCGCCAGCAGCCGTCTTCTAGCGGGAACGGGAGTTTGGGAGCTGTTTTTT

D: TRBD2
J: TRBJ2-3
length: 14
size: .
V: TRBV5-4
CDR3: CASSGGLAIDTQYF
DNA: TGTGCCAGCAGCGGGGGACTAGCGATCGATACGCAGTATTTT

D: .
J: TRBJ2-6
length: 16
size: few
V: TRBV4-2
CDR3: CASRPSVLSGANVLTF
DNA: TGTGCCAGCAGACCTTCAGTTCTCTCTGGGGCCAACGTCCTGACTTTC

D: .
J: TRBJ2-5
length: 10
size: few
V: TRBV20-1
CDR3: CSATTEDQYF
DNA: TGCAGTGCCACGACGGAGGACCAGTACTTC